This T cell receptor (beta chain) was observed in a study of radiotherapy plus CTLA-4 blockade in lung cancer. Generated by immunoSEQ multiplex PCR, the TCRdb table keeps only in-frame clones and is missing some. This table has approximately 52,000 clones, 60% to 80% appearing once. Germline CDR1 and CDR2: SEHNR and FQNEAQ (reference sequence). V lost 1 base and J lost 4; bases outside the gene matches: 3. The CDR3 spans 14 residues. This sequence originates from a human donor with non-small cell lung cancer whose response to radiotherapy plus ipilimumab could not be evaluated. Sample: peripheral blood, taken from a patient treated with radiotherapy plus ipilimumab. The V call is TRBV7-9, the J call TRBJ2-7; 8 bases are shared with TRBD2. This CDR3 reads CASSLEGLEYEQYF. The DNA of the CDR3 is TGTGCCAGCAGCTTAGAGGGACTAGAGTACGAGCAGTACTTC.